The clone carrying this TCR beta chain appeared many times. Trimming at V came to 4 bases and at J to 5 bases, leaving 11 bases not matched to a gene. This CDR3 region has 16 residues. Germline values: CDR1 MGHDK, CDR2 SYGVNS. Tregs were sorted as CD4+CD25+CD127-/low cells. TCRdb reanalysed the 5' RACE reads using MiXCR and keeps one entry per CDR3 protein. This sample has around 10,000 distinct CDR3 sequences, with about 30% found just once. Material for sequencing was Tregs sorted from a lymph node. V is TRBV25-1 and J is TRBJ2-1; TRBD1 matches 7 bases. This receptor was taken from a female donor with breast cancer. CDR3 DNA sequence: TGTGCCAGCAGTGGAGGAATCGGGACAGAAAACAATGAGCAGTTCTTC. Translation: CASSGGIGTENNEQFF. Supplemented by reference TRBV25-1 and TRBJ2-1, the full variable domain reads EADIYQTPRYLVIGTGKKITLECSQTMGHDKMYWYQQDPGMELHLIHYSYGVNSTEKGDLSSESTVSRIRTEHFPLTLESARPSHTSQYLCASSGGIGTENNEQFFGPGTRLTVL.